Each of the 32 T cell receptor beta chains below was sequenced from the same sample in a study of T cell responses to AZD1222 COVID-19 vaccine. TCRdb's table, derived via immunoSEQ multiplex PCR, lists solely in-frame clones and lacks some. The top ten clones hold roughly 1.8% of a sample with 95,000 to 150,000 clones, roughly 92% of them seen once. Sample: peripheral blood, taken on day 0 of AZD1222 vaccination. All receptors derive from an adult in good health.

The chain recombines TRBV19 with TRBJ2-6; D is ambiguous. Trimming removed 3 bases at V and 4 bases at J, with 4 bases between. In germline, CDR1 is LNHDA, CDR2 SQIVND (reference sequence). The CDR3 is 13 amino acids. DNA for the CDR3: TGTGCCAGTAGTATGGCCGGGGCCAACGTCCTGACTTTC. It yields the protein CASSMAGANVLTF.

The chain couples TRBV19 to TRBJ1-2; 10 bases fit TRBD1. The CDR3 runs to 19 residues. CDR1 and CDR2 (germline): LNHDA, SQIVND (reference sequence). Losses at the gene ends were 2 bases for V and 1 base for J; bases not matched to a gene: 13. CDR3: CASSIKAGTGASLNYGYTF. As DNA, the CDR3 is TGTGCCAGTAGTATAAAAGCCGGGACAGGGGCCTCCCTTAACTATGGCTACACCTTC.

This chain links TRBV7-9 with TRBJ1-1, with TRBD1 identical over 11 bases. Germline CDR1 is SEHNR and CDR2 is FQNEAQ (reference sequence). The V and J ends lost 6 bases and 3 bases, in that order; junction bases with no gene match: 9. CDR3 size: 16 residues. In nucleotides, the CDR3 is TGTGCCAGCAGAACCATTCCGGGACAGGGGGACACTGAAGCTTTCTTT. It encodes CASRTIPGQGDTEAFF. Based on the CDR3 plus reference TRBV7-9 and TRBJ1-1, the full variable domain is DTGVSQNPRHKITKRGQNVTFRCDPISEHNRLYWYRQTLGQGPEFLTYFQNEAQLEKSRLLSDRFSAERPKGSFSTLEIQRTEQGDSAMYLCASRTIPGQGDTEAFFGQGTRLTVV.

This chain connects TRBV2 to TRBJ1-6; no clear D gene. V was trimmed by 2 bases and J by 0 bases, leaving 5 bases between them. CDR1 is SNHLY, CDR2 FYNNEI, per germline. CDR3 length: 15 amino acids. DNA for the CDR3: TGTGCCAGCAGTGAACAGAGCTCCTATAATTCACCCCTCCACTTT. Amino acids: CASSEQSSYNSPLHF.

CDR3 nucleotide sequence: TGTGCCAGCAGTGAAGGGCCGGGGCGCTTTTATGGCTACACCTTC. Translating it yields CASSEGPGRFYGYTF. The chain has TRBV6-4 and TRBJ1-2; tentative D call: TRBD1 (5 bases). The CDR3 length is 15 residues. In germline, CDR1 is MRHNA, CDR2 SNTAGT. The V gene lost 3 bases and the J gene lost 5 bases, with 16 bases spanning the gap.

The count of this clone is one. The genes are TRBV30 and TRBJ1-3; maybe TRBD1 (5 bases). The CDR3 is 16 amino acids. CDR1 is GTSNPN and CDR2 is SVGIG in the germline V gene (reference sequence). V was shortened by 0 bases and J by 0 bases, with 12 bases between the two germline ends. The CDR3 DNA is TGTGCCTGGAGTGTGGTCGGACACTACTCTGGAAACACCATATATTTT. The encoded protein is CAWSVVGHYSGNTIYF.

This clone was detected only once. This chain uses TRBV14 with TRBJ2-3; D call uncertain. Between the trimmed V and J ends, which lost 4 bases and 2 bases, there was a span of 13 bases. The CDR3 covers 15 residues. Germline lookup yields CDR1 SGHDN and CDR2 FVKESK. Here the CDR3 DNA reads TGTGCCAGCAGCCGCTCGGGTAGGGACACAGATACGCAGTATTTT. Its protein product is CASSRSGRDTDTQYF.

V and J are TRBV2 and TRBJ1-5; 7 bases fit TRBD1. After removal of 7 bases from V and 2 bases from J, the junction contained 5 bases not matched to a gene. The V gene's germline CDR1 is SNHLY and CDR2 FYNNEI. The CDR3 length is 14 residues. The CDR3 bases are TGTGCCAGCAATAGGCAGGGGGGCAATCAGCCCCAGCATTTT. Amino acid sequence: CASNRQGGNQPQHF.

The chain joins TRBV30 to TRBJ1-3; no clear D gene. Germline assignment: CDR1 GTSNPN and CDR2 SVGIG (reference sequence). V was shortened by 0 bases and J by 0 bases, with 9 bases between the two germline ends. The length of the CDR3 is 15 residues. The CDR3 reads CAWSVGGNSGNTIYF. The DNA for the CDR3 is TGTGCCTGGAGTGTAGGTGGAAACTCTGGAAACACCATATATTTT.

CDR3 bases: TGTGCCATCAGACCCCGGGACCCCGGCCCTGAAGCTTTCTTT. Amino acids: CAIRPRDPGPEAFF. The chain carries TRBV10-3 and TRBJ1-1; possible D gene TRBD1, 5 bases. Germline CDR1 reads ENHRY; CDR2 reads SYGVKD. The CDR3 is 14 amino acids. Trimming took off 6 bases at V and 6 bases at J, with 17 bases between the two ends.

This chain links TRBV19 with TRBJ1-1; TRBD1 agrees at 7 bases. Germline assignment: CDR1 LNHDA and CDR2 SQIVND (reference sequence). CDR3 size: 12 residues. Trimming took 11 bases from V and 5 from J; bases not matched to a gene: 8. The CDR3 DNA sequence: TGTGCCGCTACAGGGGTGGGGACTGAAGCTTTCTTT. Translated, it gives CAATGVGTEAFF.

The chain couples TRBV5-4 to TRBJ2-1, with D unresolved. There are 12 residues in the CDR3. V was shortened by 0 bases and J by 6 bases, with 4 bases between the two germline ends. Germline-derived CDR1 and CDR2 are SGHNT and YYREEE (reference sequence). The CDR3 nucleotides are TGTGCCAGCAGCTTGGACTTCAATGAGCAGTTCTTC. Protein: CASSLDFNEQFF.

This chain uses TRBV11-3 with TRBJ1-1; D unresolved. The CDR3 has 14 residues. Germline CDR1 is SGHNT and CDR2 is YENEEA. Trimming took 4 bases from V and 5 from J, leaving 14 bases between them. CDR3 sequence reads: CASSSPDKATEAFF. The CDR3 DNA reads TGTGCCAGCAGCTCGCCAGACAAAGCTACTGAAGCTTTCTTT. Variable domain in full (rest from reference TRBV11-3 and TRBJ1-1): EAGVVQSPRYKIIEKKQPVAFWCNPISGHNTLYWYLQNLGQGPELLIRYENEEAVDDSQLPKDRFSAERLKGVDSTLKIQPAELGDSAVYLCASSSPDKATEAFFGQGTRLTVV.

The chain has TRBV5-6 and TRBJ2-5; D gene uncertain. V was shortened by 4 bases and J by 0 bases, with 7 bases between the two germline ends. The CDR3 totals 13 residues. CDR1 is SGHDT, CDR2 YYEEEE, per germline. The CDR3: CASSPFNQETQYF. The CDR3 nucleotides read TGTGCCAGCAGCCCCTTTAACCAAGAGACCCAGTACTTC.

The CDR3: CAWTANSFNQPQHF. In DNA, the CDR3 is TGTGCCTGGACAGCCAACAGTTTTAATCAGCCCCAGCATTTT. The rearrangement uses TRBV30 and TRBJ1-5; no reliable D call. Germline assignment: CDR1 GTSNPN and CDR2 SVGIG (reference sequence). This CDR3 is built from 14 residues. The ends were cut back, 4 bases at V and 4 bases at J, with 14 bases in the middle.

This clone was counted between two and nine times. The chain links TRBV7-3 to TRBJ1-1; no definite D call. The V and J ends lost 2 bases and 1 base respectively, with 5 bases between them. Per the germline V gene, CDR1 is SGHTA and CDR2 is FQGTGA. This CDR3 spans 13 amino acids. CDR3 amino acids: CASSLSANTEAFF. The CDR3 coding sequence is TGTGCCAGCAGCTTATCAGCGAACACTGAAGCTTTCTTT.

In DNA form, the CDR3 reads TGCGCCAGCAGCTTGGGCTGGCCCTTCTACGAGCAGTACGTC. Amino acid sequence: CASSLGWPFYEQYV. The chain employs TRBV5-1 and TRBJ2-7; no reliable D call. Looked up from germline, CDR1 is SGHRS and CDR2 is YFSETQ. The CDR3 has 14 residues. V was pared by 0 bases and J by 3 bases, with 10 bases between.

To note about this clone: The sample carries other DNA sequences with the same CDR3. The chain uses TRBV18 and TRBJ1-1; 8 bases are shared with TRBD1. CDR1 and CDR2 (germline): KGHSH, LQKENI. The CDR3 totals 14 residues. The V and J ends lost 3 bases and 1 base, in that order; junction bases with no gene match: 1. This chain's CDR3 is CASSPGQGNTEAFF. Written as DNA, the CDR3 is TGTGCCAGCTCACCTGGACAGGGGAACACTGAAGCTTTCTTT.

This CDR3 reads CASSSGTGGLETQYF. The CDR3 DNA reads TGTGCCAGCAGCTCCGGGACAGGGGGCTTGGAGACCCAGTACTTC. The chain couples TRBV7-3 to TRBJ2-5; 12 bases match TRBD1. The junction had 5 bases not matched to a gene; V was cut back by 4 bases and J by 5 bases. Germline V CDR1 and CDR2: SGHTA, FQGTGA. CDR3 length: 15 amino acids. Combining the CDR3 with reference TRBV7-3 and TRBJ2-5 gives the whole variable domain GAGVSQTPSNKVTEKGKYVELRCDPISGHTALYWYRQSLGQGPEFLIYFQGTGAADDSGLPNDRFFAVRPEGSVSTLKIQRTERGDSAVYLCASSSGTGGLETQYFGPGTRLLVL.

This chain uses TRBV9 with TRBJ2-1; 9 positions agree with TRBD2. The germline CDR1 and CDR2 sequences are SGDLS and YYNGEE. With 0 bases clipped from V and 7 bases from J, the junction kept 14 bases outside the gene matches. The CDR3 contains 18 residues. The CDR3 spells CASSVEVASGTHRNEQFF. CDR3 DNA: TGTGCCAGCAGCGTAGAGGTGGCTAGCGGGACCCATAGGAATGAGCAGTTCTTC.

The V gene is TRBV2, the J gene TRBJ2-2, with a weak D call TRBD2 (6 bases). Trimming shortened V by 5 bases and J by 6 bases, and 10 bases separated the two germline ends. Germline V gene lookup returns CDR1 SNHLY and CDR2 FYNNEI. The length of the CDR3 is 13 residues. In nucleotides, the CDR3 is TGTGCCAGCAGTTGGCTAGCGTCCGGGGAGCTGTTTTTT. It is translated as CASSWLASGELFF.

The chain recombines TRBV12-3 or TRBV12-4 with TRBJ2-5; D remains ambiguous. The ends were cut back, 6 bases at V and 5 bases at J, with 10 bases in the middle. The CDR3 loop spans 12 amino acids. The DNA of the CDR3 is TGTGCCAGCAGCCTCATGGGCGAGACCCAGTACTTC. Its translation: CASSLMGETQYF.

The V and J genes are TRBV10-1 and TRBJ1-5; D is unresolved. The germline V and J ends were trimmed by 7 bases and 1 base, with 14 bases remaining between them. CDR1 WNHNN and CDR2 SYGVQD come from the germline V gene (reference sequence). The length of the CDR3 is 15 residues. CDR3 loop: CASTAEGRSNQPQHF. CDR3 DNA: TGCGCCAGCACCGCGGAGGGTAGGAGCAATCAGCCCCAGCATTTT.

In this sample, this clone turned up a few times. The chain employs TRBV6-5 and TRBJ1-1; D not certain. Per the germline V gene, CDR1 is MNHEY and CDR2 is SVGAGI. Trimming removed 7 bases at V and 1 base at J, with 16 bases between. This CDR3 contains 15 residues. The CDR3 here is CASTNGGHGNTEAFF. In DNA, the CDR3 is TGTGCCAGCACCAACGGCGGTCACGGGAACACTGAAGCTTTCTTT.

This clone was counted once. For the CDR3, the DNA is TGTGCCAGTAGTGGGGCGGTGGAGACCCAGTACTTC. Translating gives CASSGAVETQYF. The chain couples TRBV19 to TRBJ2-5, with TRBD1 as a possible D gene (5 bases). The CDR3 spans 12 residues. The germline V gene encodes CDR1 LNHDA and CDR2 SQIVND (reference sequence). The V end was cut by 5 bases, the J end by 5 bases, with 9 bases between.

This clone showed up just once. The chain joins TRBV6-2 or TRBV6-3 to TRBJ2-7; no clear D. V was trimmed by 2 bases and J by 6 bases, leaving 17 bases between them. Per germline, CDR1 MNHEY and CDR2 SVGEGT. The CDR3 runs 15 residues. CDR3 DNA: TGTGCCAGCAGTTACCCCCACCAAGGGCGGTCCGAGCAGTACGTC. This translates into CASSYPHQGRSEQYV.

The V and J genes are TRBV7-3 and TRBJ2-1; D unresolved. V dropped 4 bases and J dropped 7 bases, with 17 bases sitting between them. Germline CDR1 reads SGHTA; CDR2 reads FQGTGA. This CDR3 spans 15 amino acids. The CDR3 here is CASSSSIRVGNEQFF. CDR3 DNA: TGTGCCAGCAGCTCCTCGATTCGGGTTGGGAATGAGCAGTTCTTC. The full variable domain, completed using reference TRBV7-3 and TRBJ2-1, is GAGVSQTPSNKVTEKGKYVELRCDPISGHTALYWYRQSLGQGPEFLIYFQGTGAADDSGLPNDRFFAVRPEGSVSTLKIQRTERGDSAVYLCASSSSIRVGNEQFFGPGTRLTVL.

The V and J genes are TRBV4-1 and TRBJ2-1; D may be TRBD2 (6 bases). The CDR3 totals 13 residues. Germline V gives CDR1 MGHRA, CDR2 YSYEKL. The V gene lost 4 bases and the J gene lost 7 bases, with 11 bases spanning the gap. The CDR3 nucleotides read TGCGCCAGCAGCCTACGGGGGAGGAATGAGCAGTTCTTC. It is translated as CASSLRGRNEQFF.

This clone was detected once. The CDR3 DNA follows: TGTGCCAGCGGTTCGGACATCACTGGAAACACCATATATTTT. It is translated as CASGSDITGNTIYF. This chain uses TRBV6-2 or TRBV6-3 with TRBJ1-3; a weak D match, TRBD1 (5 bases). V lost 8 bases and J lost 2, with 13 bases in between. Germline V gene data show CDR1 as MNHEY and CDR2 as SVGEGT. This CDR3 contains 14 residues.

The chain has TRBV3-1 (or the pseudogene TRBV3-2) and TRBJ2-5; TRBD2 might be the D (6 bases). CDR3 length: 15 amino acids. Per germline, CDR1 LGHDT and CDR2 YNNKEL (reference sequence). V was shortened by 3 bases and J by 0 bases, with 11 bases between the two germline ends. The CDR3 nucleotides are TGTGCCAGCAGCCACTCGGGACTTAACCAAGAGACCCAGTACTTC. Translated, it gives CASSHSGLNQETQYF.

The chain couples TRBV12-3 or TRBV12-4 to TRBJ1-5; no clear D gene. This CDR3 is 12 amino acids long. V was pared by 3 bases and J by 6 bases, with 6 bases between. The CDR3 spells CASSLWGQPQHF. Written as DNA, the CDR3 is TGTGCCAGCAGTTTGTGGGGTCAGCCCCAGCATTTT.

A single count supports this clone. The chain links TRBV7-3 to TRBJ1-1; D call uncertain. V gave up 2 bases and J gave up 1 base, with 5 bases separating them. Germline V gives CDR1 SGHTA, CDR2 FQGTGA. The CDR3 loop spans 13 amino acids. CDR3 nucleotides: TGTGCCAGCAGCTTAGGGCAGAACACTGAAGCTTTCTTT. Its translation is CASSLGQNTEAFF. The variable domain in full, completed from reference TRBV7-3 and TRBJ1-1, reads GAGVSQTPSNKVTEKGKYVELRCDPISGHTALYWYRQSLGQGPEFLIYFQGTGAADDSGLPNDRFFAVRPEGSVSTLKIQRTERGDSAVYLCASSLGQNTEAFFGQGTRLTVV.